This TCR beta chain was sequenced during a study of OX40 agonist ivuxolimab in advanced cancers. Broader study findings: Relative to CD4+ cells, CD8+ T cells on average had more expanded clones. Antigen specificity was not determined for the expanded peripheral T cells. Partial responders receiving 0.1-3.0 mg/kg showed among the lowest clonal expansion. In the 0.1 to 3.0 mg/kg range, CD4+ and CD8+ blood T cells had expanded clonally by week 6.

Clones were read by immunoSEQ multiplex PCR, and TCRdb kept only the in-frame ones, dropping some. The sample records approximately 70,000 clones, 85% being singletons. Regarding this clone: Its specificity is unknown.

This CDR3 is 16 amino acids long. V shed 8 bases, J shed 6 bases, and the junction held 17 bases outside the gene matches. Germline CDR1 MDHEN, CDR2 SYDVKM. The sequences come from CD4+ or CD8+ T cells sorted from blood, collected in a trial of the OX40 agonist ivuxolimab. The rearrangement uses TRBV28 and TRBJ2-7, with TRBD2 matching over 9 bases. The TCR was taken from an adult with an advanced solid tumor such as melanoma, head and neck, liver or kidney cancer. The CDR3 sequence: CASRIASGRPRAEQYF. For the CDR3, the DNA is TGTGCCAGCCGAATTGCCAGCGGGAGGCCTCGGGCCGAGCAGTACTTC. Together with reference TRBV28 and TRBJ2-7, the CDR3 gives the full variable domain: DVKVTQSSRYLVKRTGEKVFLECVQDMDHENMFWYRQDPGLGLRLIYFSYDVKMKEKGDIPEGYSVSREKKERFSLILESASTNQTSMYLCASRIASGRPRAEQYFGPGTRLTVT.